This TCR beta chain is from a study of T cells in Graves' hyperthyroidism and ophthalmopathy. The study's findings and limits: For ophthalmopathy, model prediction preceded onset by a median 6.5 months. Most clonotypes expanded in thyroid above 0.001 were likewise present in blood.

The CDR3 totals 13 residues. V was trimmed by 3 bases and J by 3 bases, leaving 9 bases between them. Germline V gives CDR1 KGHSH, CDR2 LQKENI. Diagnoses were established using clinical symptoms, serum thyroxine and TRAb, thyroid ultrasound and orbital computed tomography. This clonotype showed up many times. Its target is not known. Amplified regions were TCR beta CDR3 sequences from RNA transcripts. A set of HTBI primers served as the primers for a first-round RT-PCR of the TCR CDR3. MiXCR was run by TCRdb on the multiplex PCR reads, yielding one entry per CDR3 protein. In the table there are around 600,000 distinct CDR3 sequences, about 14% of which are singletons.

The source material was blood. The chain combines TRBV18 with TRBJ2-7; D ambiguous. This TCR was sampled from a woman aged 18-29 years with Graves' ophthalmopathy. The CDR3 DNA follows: TGTGCCAGCTCACCCCCTACCTTCTACGAGCAGTACTTC. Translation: CASSPPTFYEQYF.